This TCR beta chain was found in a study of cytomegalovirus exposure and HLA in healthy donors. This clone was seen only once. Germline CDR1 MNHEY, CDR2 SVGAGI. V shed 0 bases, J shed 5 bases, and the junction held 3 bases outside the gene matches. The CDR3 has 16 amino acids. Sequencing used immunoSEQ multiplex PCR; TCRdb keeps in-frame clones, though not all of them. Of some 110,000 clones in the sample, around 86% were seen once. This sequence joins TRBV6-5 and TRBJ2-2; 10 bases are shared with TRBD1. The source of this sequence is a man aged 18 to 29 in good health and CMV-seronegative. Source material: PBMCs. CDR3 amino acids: CASSYSPGQGTGELFF. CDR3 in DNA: TGTGCCAGCAGTTACTCGCCGGGACAGGGGACCGGGGAGCTGTTTTTT.